This TCR beta chain was recovered during a study of cytomegalovirus exposure and HLA in healthy donors. The PCR was carried out with 60 Vbeta primers and 13 Jbeta primers. Libraries were prepared by immunoSEQ multiplex PCR; TCRdb keeps only in-frame clonotypes and omits some of them. The repertoire includes roughly 140,000 clones, about 75% of them detected once, and about 1.7% sits in the top ten. The CDR3 length is 14 residues. In germline, CDR1 is LNHDA, CDR2 SQIVND (reference sequence). V was cut by 4 bases and J by 1 base, with 10 bases left in between. Study results and caveats: HLA alleles were associated with 15,000 to 20,000 TCR beta sequences in a later analysis at 0.05 false discovery rate. Beyond CMV serostatus, there was no information to go on about immune exposure.

To note about this clone: Its antigen is unknown.

The clonotype was recovered from a woman in her thirties in good health and CMV-seronegative. The sample consisted of PBMCs. The rearrangement uses TRBV19 and TRBJ1-1; TRBD1 might be the D (6 bases). The CDR3 protein is CASSTTGQNTEAFF. CDR3 bases: TGTGCCAGTAGTACGACAGGACAGAACACTGAAGCTTTCTTT.